This TCR beta chain was obtained from a study of OX40 agonist ivuxolimab in advanced cancers. About the research overall: Patients took ivuxolimab, an agonistic anti-OX40 (CD134) antibody.

Trimming left V 5 bases short and J 4 bases short, with 6 bases between. The germline V gene has CDR1 WSHSY and CDR2 SAAADI. This CDR3 contains 12 residues. Repertoires were generated with immunoSEQ multiplex PCR, while TCRdb's copy carries only in-frame clones and drops some. The sample includes some 12,000 clones, about 82% of them seen just once. The TCR sequence derives from an adult with an advanced solid tumor such as melanoma, head and neck, liver or kidney cancer. J is TRBJ1-5 and V is TRBV10-2, with a tentative D call TRBD1 (5 bases). The sequenced sample was CD4+ or CD8+ T cells sorted from blood, obtained in a trial of the OX40 agonist ivuxolimab. The CDR3 bases are TGCGCCAGCAGTCCAGGGAATCAGCCCCAGCATTTT. Translated, it gives CASSPGNQPQHF.